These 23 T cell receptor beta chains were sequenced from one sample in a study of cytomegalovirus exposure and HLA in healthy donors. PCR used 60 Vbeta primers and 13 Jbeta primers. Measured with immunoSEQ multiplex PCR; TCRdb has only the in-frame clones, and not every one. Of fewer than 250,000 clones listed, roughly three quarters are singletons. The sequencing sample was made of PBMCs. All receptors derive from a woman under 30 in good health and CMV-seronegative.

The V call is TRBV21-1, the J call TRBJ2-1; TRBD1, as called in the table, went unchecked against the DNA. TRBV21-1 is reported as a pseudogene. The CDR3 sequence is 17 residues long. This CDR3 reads CASSESRDRVSHNEQFF. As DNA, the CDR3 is TGTGCCAGCAGCGAGTCCCGGGACAGGGTATCACACAATGAGCAGTTCTTC.

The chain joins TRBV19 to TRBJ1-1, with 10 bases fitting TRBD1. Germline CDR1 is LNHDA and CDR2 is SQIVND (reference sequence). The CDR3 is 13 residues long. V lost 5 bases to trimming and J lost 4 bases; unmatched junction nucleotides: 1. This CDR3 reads CASSGTGATEAFF. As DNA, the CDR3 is TGTGCCAGTAGTGGGACAGGGGCCACTGAAGCTTTCTTT.

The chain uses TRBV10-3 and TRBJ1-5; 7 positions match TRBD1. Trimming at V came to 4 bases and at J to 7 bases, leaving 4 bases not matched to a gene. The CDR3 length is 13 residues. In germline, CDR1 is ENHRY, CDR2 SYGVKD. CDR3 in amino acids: CAISATGEQPQHF. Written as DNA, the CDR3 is TGTGCCATCAGTGCAACAGGGGAGCAGCCCCAGCATTTT.

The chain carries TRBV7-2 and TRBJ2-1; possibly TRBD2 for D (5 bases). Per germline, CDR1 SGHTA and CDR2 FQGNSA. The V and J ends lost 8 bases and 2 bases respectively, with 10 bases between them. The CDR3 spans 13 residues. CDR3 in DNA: TGTGCCAGCGGAGGTTCGGCCTACAATGAGCAGTTCTTC. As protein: CASGGSAYNEQFF.

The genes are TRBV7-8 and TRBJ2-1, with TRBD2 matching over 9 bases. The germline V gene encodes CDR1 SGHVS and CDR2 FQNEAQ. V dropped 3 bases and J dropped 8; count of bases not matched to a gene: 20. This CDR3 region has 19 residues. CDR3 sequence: CASSFPGGASGTAMDEQFF. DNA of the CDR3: TGTGCCAGCAGCTTTCCCGGAGGAGCTAGCGGGACTGCGATGGATGAGCAGTTCTTC.

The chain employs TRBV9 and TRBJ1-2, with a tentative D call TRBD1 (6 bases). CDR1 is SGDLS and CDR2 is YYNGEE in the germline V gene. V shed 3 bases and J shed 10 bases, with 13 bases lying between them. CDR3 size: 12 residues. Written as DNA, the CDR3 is TGTGCCAGCAGCGCGTTTACAGGGACCTACACCTTC. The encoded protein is CASSAFTGTYTF.

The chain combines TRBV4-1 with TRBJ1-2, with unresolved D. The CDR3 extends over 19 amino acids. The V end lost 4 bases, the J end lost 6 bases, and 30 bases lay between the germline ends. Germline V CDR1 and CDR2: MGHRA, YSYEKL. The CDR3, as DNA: TGCGCCAGCAGCCCACCGGAGGAGGTCCTAAGGCCCCAAATCGATGGCTACACCTTC. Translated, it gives CASSPPEEVLRPQIDGYTF.

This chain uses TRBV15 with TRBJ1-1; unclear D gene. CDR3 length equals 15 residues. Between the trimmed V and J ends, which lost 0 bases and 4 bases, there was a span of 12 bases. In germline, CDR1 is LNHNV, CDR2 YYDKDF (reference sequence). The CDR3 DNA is TGTGCCACCAGCAGAGATGGAGGGCATGGCACTGAAGCTTTCTTT. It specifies CATSRDGGHGTEAFF.

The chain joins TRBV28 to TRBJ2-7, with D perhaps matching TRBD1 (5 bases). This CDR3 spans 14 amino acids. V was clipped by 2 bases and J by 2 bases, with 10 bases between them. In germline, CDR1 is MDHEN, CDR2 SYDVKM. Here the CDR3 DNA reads TGTGCCAGCAGTTTACAACAGGACACCTACGAGCAGTACTTC. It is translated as CASSLQQDTYEQYF.

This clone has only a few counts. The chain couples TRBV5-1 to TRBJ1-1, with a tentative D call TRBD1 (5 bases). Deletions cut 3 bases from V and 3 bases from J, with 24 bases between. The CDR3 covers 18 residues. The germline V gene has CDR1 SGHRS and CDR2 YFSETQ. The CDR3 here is CASSSDSWTLRGYTEAFF. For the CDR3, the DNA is TGCGCCAGCAGCTCCGACAGCTGGACCCTGCGGGGGTACACTGAAGCTTTCTTT. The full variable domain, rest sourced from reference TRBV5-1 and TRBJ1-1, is KAGVTQTPRYLIKTRGQQVTLSCSPISGHRSVSWYQQTPGQGLQFLFEYFSETQRNKGNFPGRFSGRQFSNSRSEMNVSTLELGDSALYLCASSSDSWTLRGYTEAFFGQGTRLTVV.

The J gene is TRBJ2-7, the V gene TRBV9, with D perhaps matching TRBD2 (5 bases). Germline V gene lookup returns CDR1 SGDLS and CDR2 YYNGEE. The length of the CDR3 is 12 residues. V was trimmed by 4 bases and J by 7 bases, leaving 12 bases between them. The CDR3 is CASSPGRDEQYF. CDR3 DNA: TGTGCCAGCAGCCCGGGCCGGGATGAGCAGTACTTC. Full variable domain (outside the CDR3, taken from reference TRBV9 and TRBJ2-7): DSGVTQTPKHLITATGQRVTLRCSPRSGDLSVYWYQQSLDQGLQFLIQYYNGEERAKGNILERFSAQQFPDLHSELNLSSLELGDSALYFCASSPGRDEQYFGPGTRLTVT.

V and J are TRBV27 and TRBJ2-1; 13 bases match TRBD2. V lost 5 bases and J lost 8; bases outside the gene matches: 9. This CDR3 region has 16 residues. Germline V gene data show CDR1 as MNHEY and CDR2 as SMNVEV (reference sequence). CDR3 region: CASSRTSGGLLDEQFF. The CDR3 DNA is TGTGCCAGCAGTCGGACTAGCGGGGGCCTTCTGGATGAGCAGTTCTTC.

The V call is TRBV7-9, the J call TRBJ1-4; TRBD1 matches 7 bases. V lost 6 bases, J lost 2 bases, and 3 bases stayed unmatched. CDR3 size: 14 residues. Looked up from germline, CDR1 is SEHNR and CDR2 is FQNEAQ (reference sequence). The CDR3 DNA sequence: TGTGCCAGCAGTCCAGGGGGGACTAATGAAAAACTGTTTTTT. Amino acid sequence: CASSPGGTNEKLFF.

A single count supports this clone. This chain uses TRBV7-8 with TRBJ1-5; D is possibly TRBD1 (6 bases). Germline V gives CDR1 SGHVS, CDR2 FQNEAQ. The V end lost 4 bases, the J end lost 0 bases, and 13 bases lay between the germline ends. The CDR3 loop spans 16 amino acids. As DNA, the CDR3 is TGTGCCAGCAGCTCAAGACGGGACATTAGCAATCAGCCCCAGCATTTT. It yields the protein CASSSRRDISNQPQHF.

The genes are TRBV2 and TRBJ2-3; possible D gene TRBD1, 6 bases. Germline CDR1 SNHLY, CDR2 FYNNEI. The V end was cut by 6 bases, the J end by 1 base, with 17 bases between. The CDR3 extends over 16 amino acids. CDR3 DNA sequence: TGTGCCAGCAGGCCCCCGCTACAGGGCGGCACAGATACGCAGTATTTT. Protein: CASRPPLQGGTDTQYF.

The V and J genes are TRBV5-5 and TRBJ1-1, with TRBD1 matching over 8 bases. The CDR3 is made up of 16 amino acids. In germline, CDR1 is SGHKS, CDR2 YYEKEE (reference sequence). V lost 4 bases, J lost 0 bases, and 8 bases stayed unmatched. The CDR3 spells CASSRGTGNMNTEAFF. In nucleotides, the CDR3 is TGTGCCAGCAGCAGGGGGACAGGCAACATGAACACTGAAGCTTTCTTT.

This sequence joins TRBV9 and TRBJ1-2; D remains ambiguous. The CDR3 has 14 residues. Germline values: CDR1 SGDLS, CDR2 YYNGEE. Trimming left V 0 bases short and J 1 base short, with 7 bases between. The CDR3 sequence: CASSVGNSNYGYTF. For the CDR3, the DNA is TGTGCCAGCAGCGTAGGTAACAGTAACTATGGCTACACCTTC.

CDR3 residues: CSVREGPGANVLTF. DNA for the CDR3: TGCAGCGTTAGGGAGGGGCCTGGGGCCAACGTCCTGACTTTC. This chain uses TRBV29-1 with TRBJ2-6; 7 nucleotides line up with TRBD2. V shed 5 bases, J shed 2 bases, and the junction held 3 bases outside the gene matches. The germline CDR1 and CDR2 sequences are SQVTM and ANQGSEA. The CDR3 extends over 14 amino acids.

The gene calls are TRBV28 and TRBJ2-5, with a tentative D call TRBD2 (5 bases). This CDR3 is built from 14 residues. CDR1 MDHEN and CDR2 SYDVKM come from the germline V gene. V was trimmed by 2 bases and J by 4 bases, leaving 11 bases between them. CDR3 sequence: CASSLGGEGETQYF. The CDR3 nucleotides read TGTGCCAGCAGTTTAGGAGGCGAGGGAGAGACCCAGTACTTC. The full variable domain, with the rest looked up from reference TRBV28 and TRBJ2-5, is DVKVTQSSRYLVKRTGEKVFLECVQDMDHENMFWYRQDPGLGLRLIYFSYDVKMKEKGDIPEGYSVSREKKERFSLILESASTNQTSMYLCASSLGGEGETQYFGPGTRLLVL.

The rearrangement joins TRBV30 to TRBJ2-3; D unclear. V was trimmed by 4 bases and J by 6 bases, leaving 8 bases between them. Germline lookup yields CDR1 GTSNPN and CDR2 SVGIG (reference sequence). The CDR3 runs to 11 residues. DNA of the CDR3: TGTGCCTGGAAAAGTGCGGATACGCAGTATTTT. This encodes CAWKSADTQYF.

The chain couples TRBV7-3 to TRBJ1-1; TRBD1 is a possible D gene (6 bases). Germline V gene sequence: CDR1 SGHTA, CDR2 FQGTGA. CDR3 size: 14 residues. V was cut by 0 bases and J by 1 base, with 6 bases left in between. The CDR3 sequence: CASSLTGQNTEAFF. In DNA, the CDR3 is TGTGCCAGCAGCTTAACGGGACAGAACACTGAAGCTTTCTTT.

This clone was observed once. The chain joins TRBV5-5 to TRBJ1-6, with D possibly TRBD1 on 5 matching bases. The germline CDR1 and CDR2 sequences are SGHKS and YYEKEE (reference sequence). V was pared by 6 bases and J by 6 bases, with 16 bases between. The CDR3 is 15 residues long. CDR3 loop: CASTSYGGSNSPLHF. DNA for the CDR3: TGTGCCAGCACCTCATATGGGGGGAGTAATTCACCCCTCCACTTT.

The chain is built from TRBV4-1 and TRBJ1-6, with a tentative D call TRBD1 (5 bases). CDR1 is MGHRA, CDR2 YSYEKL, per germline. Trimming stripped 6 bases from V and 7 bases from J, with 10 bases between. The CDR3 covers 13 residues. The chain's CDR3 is CASRHDRNSPLHF. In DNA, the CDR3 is TGCGCCAGCAGACATGACAGAAATTCACCCCTCCACTTT.